The 26 T cell receptor beta chains below come from one sample, sequenced in a study of graft-versus-host responses after intestinal transplantation. Their recognized antigens are unknown. Using immunoSEQ multiplex PCR, the repertoire was profiled, and TCRdb retains in-frame clones only, with some absent. The data contain tens of thousands of clones, approximately 90% of them singletons. The sample in question was unstimulated CD4+ T cells sorted from spleen or lymph node cells, obtained before transplant. The receptors were gathered from a human donor who was the organ donor for an intestinal transplant.

V gene TRBV5-4 combines with J gene TRBJ1-6, with 8 bases that match TRBD1. The CDR3 is made up of 16 amino acids. Per germline, CDR1 SGHNT and CDR2 YYREEE (reference sequence). The V and J ends lost 3 bases and 7 bases, in that order; junction bases with no gene match: 9. In DNA, the CDR3 is TGTGCCAGCAGCTCTTTTACAGGGGGTCAAAATTCACCCCTCCACTTT. Translation gives CASSSFTGGQNSPLHF.

The chain employs TRBV5-1 and TRBJ1-2, with D unclear. This CDR3 is 15 amino acids long. The V gene lost 4 bases and the J gene lost 2 bases, with 15 bases spanning the gap. Germline V gene data show CDR1 as SGHRS and CDR2 as YFSETQ. CDR3 DNA: TGCGCCAGCAGCGGGTTTAGCAGCGCCAACTATGGCTACACCTTC. Amino acid sequence: CASSGFSSANYGYTF.

The CDR3 nucleotides are TGTGCCAGCAGTTTAGGACAGGCCGGCACAGATACGCAGTATTTT. This encodes CASSLGQAGTDTQYF. This sequence joins TRBV28 and TRBJ2-3; 7 nucleotides align to TRBD1. Germline assignment: CDR1 MDHEN and CDR2 SYDVKM. Unmatched junction bases numbered 3, after V lost 2 bases and J lost 1 base. This CDR3 region has 15 residues.

The V call is TRBV7-9, the J call TRBJ2-5; D is unresolved. The CDR3 runs 12 residues. CDR1 is SEHNR and CDR2 is FQNEAQ in the germline V gene (reference sequence). Trimming took 5 bases from V and 5 from J, leaving 9 bases between them. The CDR3 sequence: CASSRVRETQYF. Written as DNA, the CDR3 is TGTGCCAGCAGCCGGGTCCGGGAGACCCAGTACTTC.

This clone was seen a few times. The V and J genes are TRBV6-6 and TRBJ1-1; TRBD1 might be the D (5 bases). Trimming stripped 4 bases from V and 2 bases from J, with 8 bases between. CDR1 and CDR2 (germline): MNHNY, SVGAGI (reference sequence). CDR3 length equals 13 residues. CDR3 in DNA: TGTGCCAGCAGTTCAACAGGTAACACTGAAGCTTTCTTT. This codes for CASSSTGNTEAFF.

The rearrangement uses TRBV5-1 and TRBJ1-1; D perhaps matches TRBD1 (6 bases). Trimming removed 1 base from V and 5 bases from J, with 9 bases in between. The CDR3 runs 13 residues. Germline CDR1 and CDR2: SGHRS and YFSETQ. The CDR3 DNA is TGCGCCAGCAGCTTGACAGGGTTGACTGAAGCTTTCTTT. This codes for CASSLTGLTEAFF.

This chain connects TRBV15 to TRBJ2-2; D uncertain. The germline V gene has CDR1 LNHNV and CDR2 YYDKDF (reference sequence). Between the trimmed V and J ends, which lost 6 bases and 6 bases, there was a span of 14 bases. The CDR3 has 14 residues. The CDR3 loop is CATRVSRFAGELFF. DNA of the CDR3: TGTGCCACCAGAGTCTCGAGGTTCGCCGGGGAGCTGTTTTTT.

This clone showed up just once. The genes are TRBV5-4 and TRBJ2-2; 11 bases align to TRBD2. The V gene end was trimmed by 0 bases and the J gene end by 2 bases; junction bases not matched to a gene: 6. The CDR3 runs to 18 residues. In germline, CDR1 is SGHNT, CDR2 YYREEE (reference sequence). CDR3: CASSLGGTSGFNTGELFF. The CDR3 DNA reads TGTGCCAGCAGCTTGGGGGGGACTAGCGGATTTAACACCGGGGAGCTGTTTTTT.

The CDR3 here is CASSFASENIQYF. For the CDR3, the DNA is TGCGCCAGCAGCTTCGCTAGCGAAAACATTCAGTACTTC. The chain employs TRBV5-1 and TRBJ2-4; TRBD2 is a possible D gene (6 bases). V was cut by 2 bases and J by 5 bases, with 8 bases left in between. The germline gives CDR1 SGHRS, CDR2 YFSETQ. The CDR3 consists of 13 residues.

This clone was seen only a few times. The chain combines TRBV9 with TRBJ2-3; 7 positions match TRBD1. CDR1 SGDLS and CDR2 YYNGEE come from the germline V gene. This CDR3 has 17 residues. The V segment lost 0 bases and the J segment 5 bases; nucleotides outside the gene matches: 12. As DNA, the CDR3 is TGTGCCAGCAGCGTAGGACGGAACTGGGGACAGATAGATACGCAGTATTTT. It is translated as CASSVGRNWGQIDTQYF.

This chain joins TRBV2 and TRBJ2-5; a possible D gene is TRBD1 (6 bases). The CDR3 is 12 amino acids. V shed 8 bases and J shed 6 bases, with 13 bases lying between them. CDR1 is SNHLY and CDR2 is FYNNEI in the germline V gene. The CDR3 region is CASVGDIKTQYF. CDR3 sequence (DNA): TGTGCCAGCGTGGGGGACATAAAGACCCAGTACTTC.

Note on this clone: Other nucleotide sequences in the sample specify the same CDR3. The genes are TRBV5-1 and TRBJ2-5; D unclear. The CDR3 runs to 12 residues. CDR1 is SGHRS, CDR2 YFSETQ, per germline. The V and J ends lost 0 bases and 5 bases respectively, with 5 bases between them. This CDR3 reads CASSLALETQYF. For the CDR3, the DNA is TGCGCCAGCAGCTTGGCCCTGGAGACCCAGTACTTC.

The V and J genes are TRBV5-1 and TRBJ1-1, with a weak D call TRBD1 (5 bases). Deletions cut 3 bases from V and 6 bases from J, with 15 bases between. This CDR3 region has 14 residues. Germline CDR1 and CDR2: SGHRS and YFSETQ. The CDR3 bases are TGCGCCAGCAGCTGGGGGGACGCTCCGTCTGAAGCTTTCTTT. Residues: CASSWGDAPSEAFF.

In this sample, this clone turned up once. V gene TRBV11-2 combines with J gene TRBJ2-1; unclear D gene. Germline CDR1 reads SGHAT; CDR2 reads FQNNGV. Trimming removed 1 base from V and 7 bases from J, with 11 bases in between. CDR3 length: 14 residues. CDR3 loop: CASSLVARWNEQFF. The CDR3 DNA reads TGTGCCAGCAGCTTAGTTGCCAGATGGAATGAGCAGTTCTTC. Combining the CDR3 with reference TRBV11-2 and TRBJ2-1 gives the whole variable domain EAGVAQSPRYKIIEKRQSVAFWCNPISGHATLYWYQQILGQGPKLLIQFQNNGVVDDSQLPKDRFSAERLKGVDSTLKIQPAKLEDSAVYLCASSLVARWNEQFFGPGTRLTVL.

J is TRBJ2-1 and V is TRBV12-5; the D gene is possibly TRBD2 (5 bases). Germline CDR1 reads LGHNT; CDR2 reads FRNRAP. The CDR3 runs 16 residues. V shed 2 bases and J shed 7 bases, with 18 bases lying between them. The CDR3 sequence: CASGLPSLGVLNEQFF. The CDR3 coding sequence is TGTGCTAGTGGTTTGCCCTCACTAGGAGTGTTGAATGAGCAGTTCTTC.

There are a few counts of this clone. V usage is TRBV4-1 and J usage is TRBJ2-7, with D maybe TRBD2 (5 bases). The CDR3 sequence is 13 residues long. The germline CDR1 and CDR2 sequences are MGHRA and YSYEKL. V was cut by 3 bases and J by 7 bases, with 13 bases left in between. CDR3 bases: TGCGCCAGCAGCCAGGACTTACAGTGGGAGCAGTACTTC. It translates to CASSQDLQWEQYF.

This chain connects TRBV7-3 to TRBJ2-7; 11 bases are a match to TRBD2. V lost 1 base, J lost 2 bases, and 10 bases stayed unmatched. CDR3 length: 18 residues. In germline, CDR1 is SGHTA, CDR2 FQGTGA. CDR3 bases: TGTGCCAGCAGCTTAAGGGGCCCGACTAGCGGGGTACCCTACGAGCAGTACTTC. As protein: CASSLRGPTSGVPYEQYF.

The rearrangement joins TRBV6-1 to TRBJ2-5; no reliable D call. The germline V gene encodes CDR1 MNHNS and CDR2 SASEGT. The V end lost 4 bases, the J end lost 2 bases, and 8 bases lay between the germline ends. CDR3 length: 13 residues. The CDR3, as DNA: TGTGCCAGCAGTGGCCAACTTCAAGAGACCCAGTACTTC. Translated: CASSGQLQETQYF.

The genes are TRBV7-2 and TRBJ2-7, with 7 bases matching TRBD2. J lost 2 bases, V lost 3 bases, and 4 bases had no gene match. Germline CDR1 SGHTA, CDR2 FQGNSA. The CDR3 runs 14 residues. CDR3 loop: CASSFSSGTYEQYF. The CDR3 DNA reads TGTGCCAGCAGCTTTTCTAGCGGTACCTACGAGCAGTACTTC.

Remarks on this clone: The same CDR3 arises from other DNA sequences in this sample as well. The V call is TRBV5-4, the J call TRBJ1-5, with D hard to call. The CDR3 spans 14 residues. The germline CDR1 and CDR2 sequences are SGHNT and YYREEE (reference sequence). The ends were cut back, 0 bases at V and 4 bases at J, with 8 bases in the middle. CDR3 sequence (DNA): TGTGCCAGCAGCTTGGCCGGAGGGAATCAGCCCCAGCATTTT. Protein: CASSLAGGNQPQHF.

The rearrangement links TRBV11-3 to TRBJ1-2, with D possibly TRBD1 on 5 matching bases. This CDR3 comprises 13 residues. Per the germline V gene, CDR1 is SGHNT and CDR2 is YENEEA. The V and J ends lost 0 bases and 8 bases respectively, with 10 bases between them. CDR3 DNA sequence: TGTGCCAGCAGCTTAGATCGACAGCCCGGCTACACCTTC. Translated: CASSLDRQPGYTF.

This chain connects TRBV7-9 to TRBJ2-5; D may be TRBD1 (7 bases). The CDR3 spans 17 residues. CDR1 and CDR2 from the germline V gene are SEHNR and FQNEAQ (reference sequence). V gave up 6 bases and J gave up 0 bases, with 20 bases separating them. This CDR3 is CASRRTGQEGYQETQYF. The CDR3 DNA is TGTGCCAGCAGACGGACAGGCCAGGAGGGGTACCAAGAGACCCAGTACTTC.

V and J are TRBV28 and TRBJ2-3; maybe TRBD2 (6 bases). V lost 2 bases and J 6 bases, leaving 15 bases between the germline ends. CDR1 and CDR2 (germline): MDHEN, SYDVKM. The CDR3 has 15 residues. The CDR3 region has the DNA TGTGCCAGCAGTTTAGCCGGGAGCGCCGCGGATACGCAGTATTTT. Translated: CASSLAGSAADTQYF.

The rearrangement links TRBV10-3 to TRBJ1-2, with 10 nucleotides matching TRBD1. The germline CDR1 and CDR2 sequences are ENHRY and SYGVKD. This CDR3 contains 18 residues. V gave up 2 bases and J gave up 4 bases; unmatched junction bases: 13. CDR3: CAISERIRDRGPGYGYTF. In nucleotides, the CDR3 is TGTGCCATCAGTGAGCGGATAAGAGACAGGGGGCCGGGCTATGGCTACACCTTC.

J is TRBJ2-7 and V is TRBV5-6; D is tentatively TRBD1 or TRBD2 (5 bases each). CDR1 is SGHDT and CDR2 is YYEEEE in the germline V gene. This CDR3 is built from 14 residues. V gave up 4 bases and J gave up 2 bases, with 13 bases separating them. The CDR3 DNA reads TGTGCCAGCAGCCTGGGACCGACTGCCTACGAGCAGTACTTC. It specifies CASSLGPTAYEQYF.

Only one count was recorded for this clone. The chain recombines TRBV6-5 with TRBJ2-6, with D unclear. CDR1 and CDR2 (germline): MNHEY, SVGAGI. Deletions cut 8 bases from V and 0 bases from J, with 8 bases between. This CDR3 region has 14 residues. CDR3 sequence reads: CASLPRSGANVLTF. CDR3 nucleotides: TGTGCCAGCCTGCCGCGCTCTGGGGCCAACGTCCTGACTTTC.